This TCR beta chain was recorded in a study of T cells in Graves' hyperthyroidism and ophthalmopathy. Findings and caveats of the study: Most clonotypes that expanded in the thyroid above 0.001 also showed up in blood. A model built on 13 V-J features separated ophthalmopathy from stable hyperthyroidism.

Patients with uncontrolled infections, other autoimmune diseases, pregnancy or lactation were excluded. This clonotype has ten or more counts. Its antigen remains unidentified. Amplified TCR beta CDR3 regions came from RNA transcripts. TCR CDR3 regions were first amplified by RT-PCR with HTBI primers. TCRdb ran MiXCR on the multiplex PCR reads and lists one entry per CDR3 protein. Here the sample spans roughly 420,000 distinct CDR3 sequences, roughly an eighth being singletons. This receptor was identified in a woman in her late teens or twenties with Graves' hyperthyroidism. Material for sequencing was blood.

CDR3 DNA sequence: TGTGCCAGCAGACCCGCCGGGGGGAGCACAGATACGCAGTATTTT. This sequence encodes CASRPAGGSTDTQYF. This chain joins TRBV27 and TRBJ2-3; TRBD2 aligns across 7 bases. The ends lost 6 bases at V and 0 bases at J; junction bases unmatched: 6. The length of the CDR3 is 15 residues. Germline V gene lookup returns CDR1 MNHEY and CDR2 SMNVEV (reference sequence).